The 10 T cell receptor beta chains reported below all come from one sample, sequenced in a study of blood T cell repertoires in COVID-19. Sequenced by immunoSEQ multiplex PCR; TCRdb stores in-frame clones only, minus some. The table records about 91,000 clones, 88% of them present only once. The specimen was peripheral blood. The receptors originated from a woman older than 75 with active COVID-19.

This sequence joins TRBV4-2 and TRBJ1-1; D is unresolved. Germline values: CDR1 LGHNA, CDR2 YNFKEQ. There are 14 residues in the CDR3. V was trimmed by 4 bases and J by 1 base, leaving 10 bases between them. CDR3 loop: CASSPHSQNTEAFF. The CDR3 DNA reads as TGTGCCAGCAGCCCACACAGCCAGAACACTGAAGCTTTCTTT.

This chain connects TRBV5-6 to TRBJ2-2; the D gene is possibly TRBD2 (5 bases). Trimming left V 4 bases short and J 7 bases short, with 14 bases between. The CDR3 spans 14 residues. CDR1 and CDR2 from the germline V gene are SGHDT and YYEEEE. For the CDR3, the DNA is TGTGCCAGCAGCCGGGTGCTAGCTAACGGGGAGCTGTTTTTT. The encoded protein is CASSRVLANGELFF.

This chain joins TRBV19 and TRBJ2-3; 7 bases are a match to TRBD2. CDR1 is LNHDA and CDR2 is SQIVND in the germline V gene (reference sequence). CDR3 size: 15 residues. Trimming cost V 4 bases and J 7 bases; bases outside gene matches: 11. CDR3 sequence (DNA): TGTGCCAGTAGTACCTCCACCGGGACTACCCATACGCAGTATTTT. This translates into CASSTSTGTTHTQYF.

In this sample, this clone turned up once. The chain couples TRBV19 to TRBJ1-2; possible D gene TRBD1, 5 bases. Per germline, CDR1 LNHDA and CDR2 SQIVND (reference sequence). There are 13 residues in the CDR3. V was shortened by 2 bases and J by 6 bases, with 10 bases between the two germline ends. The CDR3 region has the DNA TGTGCCAGTAGTATAAACAGGAGAGATGGCTACACCTTC. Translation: CASSINRRDGYTF.

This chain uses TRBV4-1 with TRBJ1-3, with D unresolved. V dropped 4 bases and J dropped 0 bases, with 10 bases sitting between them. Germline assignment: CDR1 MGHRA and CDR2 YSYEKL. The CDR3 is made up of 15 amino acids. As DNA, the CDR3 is TGCGCCAGCAGCCGCTGGCATACCTCTGGAAACACCATATATTTT. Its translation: CASSRWHTSGNTIYF.

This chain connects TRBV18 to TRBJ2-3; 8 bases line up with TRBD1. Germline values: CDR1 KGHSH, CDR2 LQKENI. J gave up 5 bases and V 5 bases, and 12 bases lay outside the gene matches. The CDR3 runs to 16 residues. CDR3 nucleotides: TGTGCCAGCTCAGCAAAAGGTGACAGGGGACAAGATACGCAGTATTTT. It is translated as CASSAKGDRGQDTQYF. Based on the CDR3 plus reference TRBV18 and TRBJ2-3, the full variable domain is NAGVMQNPRHLVRRRGQEARLRCSPMKGHSHVYWYRQLPEEGLKFMVYLQKENIIDESGMPKERFSAEFPKEGPSILRIQQVVRGDSAAYFCASSAKGDRGQDTQYFGPGTRLTVL.

The CDR3 DNA follows: TGTGCCACCACAGGGACAGGGAAAAGGAATGAGCAGTTCTTC. It translates to CATTGTGKRNEQFF. The chain joins TRBV6-5 to TRBJ2-1; 9 nucleotides align to TRBD1. The CDR3 extends over 14 amino acids. Looked up from germline, CDR1 is MNHEY and CDR2 is SVGAGI. The J segment lost 7 bases and the V segment lost 10 bases, leaving 11 bases of the junction unmatched.

The CDR3 here is CASSLGSGPTDTQYF. As DNA, the CDR3 is TGTGCCAGCAGCTTAGGTAGCGGTCCCACAGATACGCAGTATTTT. This rearrangement joins TRBV7-3 to TRBJ2-3; the D gene is possibly TRBD2 (6 bases). V lost 2 bases and J lost 2, with 11 bases in between. Germline assignment: CDR1 SGHTA and CDR2 FQGTGA. The CDR3 has 15 amino acids.

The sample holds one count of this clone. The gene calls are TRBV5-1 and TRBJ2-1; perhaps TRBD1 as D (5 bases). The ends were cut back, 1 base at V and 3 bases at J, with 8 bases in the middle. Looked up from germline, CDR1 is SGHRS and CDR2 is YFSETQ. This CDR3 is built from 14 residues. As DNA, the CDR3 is TGCGCCAGCAGCTTGAGTCAGGGCTACAATGAGCAGTTCTTC. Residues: CASSLSQGYNEQFF. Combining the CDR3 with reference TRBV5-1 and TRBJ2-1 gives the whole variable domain KAGVTQTPRYLIKTRGQQVTLSCSPISGHRSVSWYQQTPGQGLQFLFEYFSETQRNKGNFPGRFSGRQFSNSRSEMNVSTLELGDSALYLCASSLSQGYNEQFFGPGTRLTVL.

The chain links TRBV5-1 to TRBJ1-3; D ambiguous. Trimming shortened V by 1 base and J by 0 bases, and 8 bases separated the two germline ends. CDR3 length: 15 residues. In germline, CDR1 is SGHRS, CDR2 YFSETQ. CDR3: CASSLIPGSGNTIYF. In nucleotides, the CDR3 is TGCGCCAGCAGCTTGATTCCAGGCTCTGGAAACACCATATATTTT.